This T cell receptor beta chain was identified during a study of T cells after yellow fever vaccination. Study in general: Researchers used SMART-Seq v4 Ultra Low Input to prepare fractions that had low cell numbers. Study findings and constraints: After the booster, approximately 96% of CD4 and more than 75% of CD8 primary-response clones were re-detected.

TCR cDNA, made by 5'RACE template switching, carried an added universal primer site and UMIs. Using its own MiXCR run on the 5' RACE reads, TCRdb lists one record per CDR3 protein. The table records under 600,000 distinct CDR3 sequences, roughly 14% of them present only once. This clonotype was observed a few times. Its antigen remains unknown. V was pared by 2 bases and J by 1 base, with 3 bases of the junction left unmatched. Germline CDR1 and CDR2: MDHEN and SYDVKM. This CDR3 is built from 17 residues. This clonotype was sampled from a man in his thirties or forties who received the YFV17D yellow fever vaccine. This chain connects TRBV28 to TRBJ2-4, with 12 bases lining up with TRBD2. The material was PBMCs, obtained on the day of the yellow fever booster vaccination. For the CDR3, the DNA is TGTGCCAGCAGTTTACTAGCGGGAGGGGGGGCCAAAAACATTCAGTACTTC. Translation gives CASSLLAGGGAKNIQYF.